A selection of T cell receptor beta chains follows, all from one sample in a study of T cells after yellow fever vaccination. TCRdb re-derived calls from the 5' RACE reads in MiXCR, one entry per CDR3 protein. The sample shows approximately 600,000 distinct CDR3 sequences, more than 9% of them seen only once. Sequenced material: PBMCs, taken on the day of the yellow fever booster vaccination. The receptors were sampled from a young man who received the YFV17D yellow fever vaccine. Each CDR3 is given with its conserved first and last residue. The order of the fields is clone size, J gene, V gene, D gene, CDR3 DNA, CDR3 protein. The D gene is left open where the match is weak. Part of the rows lack a size; the others show once, few, many or a class for expanded clones.

>.|TRBJ2-7|TRBV18|TRBD1
TGTGCCAGCTCGGAGGGCCCGGGACAGGGGGCTAACGAGCAGTACTTC
CASSEGPGQGANEQYF
>many|TRBJ2-1|TRBV10-3|TRBD2
TGTGCCATCAGGAAATCCGGGACTAATTACAATGAGCAGTTCTTC
CAIRKSGTNYNEQFF
>few|TRBJ1-1|TRBV29-1|.
TGCAGCGCAGGACCTGGTGATATGAACACTGAAGCTTTCTTT
CSAGPGDMNTEAFF
>few|TRBJ2-5|TRBV7-3|.
TGTGCCAGCAGCTTAATCGGGTTGGGGGAGACCCAGTACTTC
CASSLIGLGETQYF
>many|TRBJ2-1|TRBV6-5|.
TGTGCCAGCAGTTACTCTGGGACACGCAATGAGCAGTTCTTC
CASSYSGTRNEQFF
>many|TRBJ2-4|TRBV7-2|.
TGTGCCAGCAGTTCATTAAAAAACATTCAGTACTTC
CASSSLKNIQYF
>many|TRBJ1-2|TRBV20-1|.
TGCAGTGCTATTCGCCCACAGGGAGATGGCTACACCTTC
CSAIRPQGDGYTF
>.|TRBJ2-1|TRBV5-5|TRBD1
TGTGCCAGCAGCTTGGAGGGACAGCTCTACAATGAGCAGTTCTTC
CASSLEGQLYNEQFF
>.|TRBJ2-7|TRBV7-3|.
TGTGCCAGCAGCGCGGGGATGGGGAGTTCGAACGAGCAGTACTTC
CASSAGMGSSNEQYF
>many|TRBJ2-1|TRBV6-2/TRBV6-3|.
TGTGCCAGCAGTTATAGGAATGAGCAGTTCTTC
CASSYRNEQFF
>.|TRBJ2-3|TRBV9|TRBD2
TGTGCCAGCAGCTCAGAAGCGGGAGCAGATACGCAGTATTTT
CASSSEAGADTQYF
>.|TRBJ2-1|TRBV20-1|TRBD2
TGCAGTGCTAGAGATGGTGGGCTAGCGGGAGACAGTATTGAGCAGTTCTTC
CSARDGGLAGDSIEQFF
>few|TRBJ1-4|TRBV5-1|TRBD1
TGCGCCAGCAGCCCAGGACAGGGGGTTGGCGAAAAACTGTTTTTT
CASSPGQGVGEKLFF
>.|TRBJ2-7|TRBV7-2|TRBD2
TGTGCCAGCAGCTCCAGGACTAGCAGGTACGAGCAGTACTTC
CASSSRTSRYEQYF
>many|TRBJ1-1|TRBV6-1|.
TGTGCCAGCAGTGAAACTGTAGGAGCTTTCTTT
CASSETVGAFF
>few|TRBJ2-3|TRBV14|.
TGTGCCAGCAGCCAAGGGTCGGCGGCTACGCAGTATTTT
CASSQGSAATQYF
>.|TRBJ2-2|TRBV18|.
TGTGCCAGCTCACCGAAATCGAACACCGGGGAGCTGTTTTTT
CASSPKSNTGELFF
>.|TRBJ2-7|TRBV14|.
TGTGCCAGCAGCCAAGATTCAGAAGGCTTTGGCTACGAGCAGTACTTC
CASSQDSEGFGYEQYF
>.|TRBJ2-2|TRBV12-5|.
TGTGCTAGTGGTTTGTCAAACCCCCGCACCGGGGAGCTGTTTTTT
CASGLSNPRTGELFF
>.|TRBJ1-1|TRBV20-1|TRBD1
TGCTGCGCTAGAGCCTCCGGGGCAGGGGGCGACACTGAAGCTTTCTTT
CCARASGAGGDTEAFF
>.|TRBJ2-1|TRBV5-1|TRBD2
TGCGCCAGCAGCTGGGGGCCTAGCGGGAGGGCCGGCTACAATGAGCAGTTCTTC
CASSWGPSGRAGYNEQFF
>many|TRBJ1-1|TRBV9|.
TGTGCCAGCAGCGTAGCGGGTAACAGGGTGTTCATGAACACTGAAGCTTTCTTT
CASSVAGNRVFMNTEAFF
>.|TRBJ2-7|TRBV7-3|.
TGTGCCAGCAGCTTAGGTCCCACAAGCTCCTACGAGCAGTACTTC
CASSLGPTSSYEQYF
>.|TRBJ1-4|TRBV14|.
TGTGCCAGCAGCCGACTGACAGCGTCTTATGAGGAACAATCAACTAATGAAAAACTGTTTTTT
CASSRLTASYEEQSTNEKLFF
>few|TRBJ2-5|TRBV5-1|TRBD2
TGCGCCAGCAGCTTGGGAAGCGTCCTAGCGGGAGCCCAAGAGACCCAGTACTTC
CASSLGSVLAGAQETQYF
>few|TRBJ2-7|TRBV7-2|TRBD1
TGTGCCAGCAGCTTAGGACAGGGGGCTAGGTACGAGCAGTACTTC
CASSLGQGARYEQYF
>few|TRBJ2-1|TRBV11-2|TRBD2
TGTGCCAGCCAACTAGCGGGAGAGGGTGAGCAGTTCTTC
CASQLAGEGEQFF
>.|TRBJ2-3|TRBV20-1|.
TGCAGTGCTGGCCTGAATACGCAGTATTTT
CSAGLNTQYF
>.|TRBJ2-2|TRBV9|.
TGTGCCAGCAGATCAGCAACCACCGGGGAGCTGTTTTTT
CASRSATTGELFF
>few|TRBJ2-1|TRBV24-1|.
TGTGCCACCAGAGGGTCCCTTGGGAATGAGCAGTTCTTC
CATRGSLGNEQFF
>few|TRBJ2-1|TRBV19|TRBD2
TGTGCCACCAGAAGGGGGATACTAGCGGGCTCAACCAGCGGTGAGCAGTTCTTC
CATRRGILAGSTSGEQFF
>few|TRBJ2-2|TRBV7-6|.
TGTGCCAGCAGCTTAAGGGCTTGGGGGCCCGGGGCGAACACCGGGGAGCTGTTTTTT
CASSLRAWGPGANTGELFF
>.|TRBJ2-3|TRBV12-3/TRBV12-4|TRBD2
TGTGCCAGCAGTCCCGGGACTACCACAATAGATACGCAGTATTTT
CASSPGTTTIDTQYF
>few|TRBJ2-7|TRBV9|.
TGTGCCAGCAGCGCCAGAGGGGAAGCTATCTACGAGCAGTACTTC
CASSARGEAIYEQYF
>.|TRBJ1-2|TRBV10-3|.
TGTGCCATCAGTCTCTCGACAGGACCAATAAATGGCTACACCTTC
CAISLSTGPINGYTF
>once|TRBJ1-4|TRBV20-1|.
TGCAGTGCTAGAACAGAACAAGATGAAAAACTGTTTTTT
CSARTEQDEKLFF
>few|TRBJ2-1|TRBV4-3|.
TGCGCCAGCAGCCTAGGACGGGGGAACAATGAGCAGTTCTTC
CASSLGRGNNEQFF
>.|TRBJ2-5|TRBV5-6|.
TGTGCCAGCAGCTTCGTGGCAGGGGCGATAGGAGAGACCCAGTACTTC
CASSFVAGAIGETQYF
>.|TRBJ2-6|TRBV3-1|.
TGTGCCAGCAGCCAGAAGGTCTCTTGGACAAACGTCCTGACTTTC
CASSQKVSWTNVLTF
>.|TRBJ2-5|TRBV7-2|.
TGTGCCAGCAGCTGGACCGGTGGCCCCGGGGAGACCCAGTACTTC
CASSWTGGPGETQYF
>few|TRBJ2-7|TRBV4-3|TRBD2
TGCGCCAGCAGCCAAGACGGAGCGGGGGGGGGAGAGCAGTACTTC
CASSQDGAGGGEQYF
>.|TRBJ2-2|TRBV19|.
TGTGCCAGTAGAGAGCGGCGGGATGTCACCGGGGAGCTGTTTTTT
CASRERRDVTGELFF
>.|TRBJ1-1|TRBV20-1|.
TGCAGTGCAAATATAGGGGGATCGAACACTGAAGCTTTCTTT
CSANIGGSNTEAFF
>.|TRBJ2-7|TRBV10-3|.
TGTGCCATCAGTGGGGGGTCTTACGAGCAGTACTTC
CAISGGSYEQYF
>many|TRBJ2-3|TRBV24-1|TRBD2
TGTGCCACGTCTAGCGGGAGCACAGATACGCAGTATTTT
CATSSGSTDTQYF
>few|TRBJ2-7|TRBV13|TRBD2
TGTGCCAGCAGCCCGGGAGGGCCAGCCGAGCAGTACTTC
CASSPGGPAEQYF
>.|TRBJ2-7|TRBV5-1|TRBD2
TGCGCCAGCAGTTGGCTAGCGGGAGGGTTCTACGAGCAGTACTTC
CASSWLAGGFYEQYF
>.|TRBJ2-5|TRBV5-1|.
TGCGCCAGCAGCCCCGAGGTGAACTGGGCCGGGATTGAGACCCAGTACTTC
CASSPEVNWAGIETQYF
>few|TRBJ2-7|TRBV3-1|.
TGTGCCAGCAGCCAAGAATCAACGCGGCGGGCGGGCTCCTACGAGCAGTACTTC
CASSQESTRRAGSYEQYF
>few|TRBJ2-4|TRBV6-1|.
TGTGCCAGCAGTGGGCGCAGGGACGGAAAAAACATTCAGTACTTC
CASSGRRDGKNIQYF
>.|TRBJ2-5|TRBV3-1|.
TGTGCCAGCAGCCAAGATGTCGGGGGGCCGGAGACCCAGTACTTC
CASSQDVGGPETQYF
>few|TRBJ2-7|TRBV7-9|.
TGTGCCAGCAGCTTAGTAAATGGGGAGAGCGAGCAGTACTTC
CASSLVNGESEQYF
>.|TRBJ2-1|TRBV24-1|.
TGTGCCACCAGTGATGGAATATCAGGGCAGTTCTTC
CATSDGISGQFF
>many|TRBJ2-3|TRBV7-2|.
TGTGCCAGCAGCTTGAGACATGGGGGCGGGATGGCAGATACGCAGTATTTT
CASSLRHGGGMADTQYF
>.|TRBJ2-3|TRBV11-2|.
TGTGCCAGCAGCCCCAGCCGGGACCTGGATGGCACAGATACGCAGTATTTT
CASSPSRDLDGTDTQYF
>.|TRBJ2-4|TRBV27|TRBD1
TGTGCCAGCAGTCCCACAGGGGGTAGCATTCAGTACTTC
CASSPTGGSIQYF
>.|TRBJ1-1|TRBV7-9|.
TGTGCCAGCAGCTCTACCAATGGGAACACTGAAGCTTTCTTT
CASSSTNGNTEAFF